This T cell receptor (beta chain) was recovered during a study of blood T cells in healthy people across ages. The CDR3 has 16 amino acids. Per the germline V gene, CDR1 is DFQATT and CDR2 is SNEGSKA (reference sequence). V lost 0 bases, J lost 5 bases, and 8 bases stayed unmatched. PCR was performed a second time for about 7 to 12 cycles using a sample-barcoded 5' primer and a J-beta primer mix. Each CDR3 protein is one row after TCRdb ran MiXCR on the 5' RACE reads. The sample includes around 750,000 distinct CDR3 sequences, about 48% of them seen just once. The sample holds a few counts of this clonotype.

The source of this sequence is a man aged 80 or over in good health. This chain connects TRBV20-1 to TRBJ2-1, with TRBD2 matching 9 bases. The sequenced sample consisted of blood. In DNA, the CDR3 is TGCAGTGCTAGAGATGGGGCGGGAGGGCGGAACAATGAGCAGTTCTTC. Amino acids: CSARDGAGGRNNEQFF.